This entry concerns a single T cell receptor (beta chain). Its antigen is still unknown. This CDR3 contains 12 residues. CDR1 and CDR2 from the germline V gene are LNHDA and SQIVND (reference sequence). Trimming removed 9 bases at V and 4 bases at J, with 12 bases between. This sample is part of a study of T cell responses to AZD1222 COVID-19 vaccine. Study-wide findings and caveats: Clonal diversity was possibly underestimated, and the donors were mostly white British, with more females.

Using immunoSEQ multiplex PCR, the repertoire was profiled, and TCRdb retains in-frame clones only, with some absent. This sample has around 180,000 clones, with around 90% found just once. The receptor was derived from an adult who received the AZD1222 COVID-19 vaccine. The chain is built from TRBV19 and TRBJ1-2; D gene unclear. The sample in question was peripheral blood, obtained 28 days after the second AZD1222 dose. CDR3 residues: CASQRAGYGYTF. The CDR3 nucleotides read TGTGCCAGCCAACGGGCCGGCTATGGCTACACCTTC.